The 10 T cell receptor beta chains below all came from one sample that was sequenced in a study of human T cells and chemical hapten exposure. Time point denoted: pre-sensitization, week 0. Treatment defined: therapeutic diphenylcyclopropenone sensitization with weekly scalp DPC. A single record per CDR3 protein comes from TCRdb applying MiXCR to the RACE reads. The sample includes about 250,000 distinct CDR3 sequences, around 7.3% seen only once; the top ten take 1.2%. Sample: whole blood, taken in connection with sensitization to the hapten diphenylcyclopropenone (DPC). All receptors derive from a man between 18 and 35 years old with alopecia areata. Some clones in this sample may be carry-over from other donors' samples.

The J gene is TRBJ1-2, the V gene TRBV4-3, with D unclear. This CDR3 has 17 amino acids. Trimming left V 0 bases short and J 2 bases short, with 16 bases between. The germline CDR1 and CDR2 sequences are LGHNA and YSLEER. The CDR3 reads CASSQDSGRPENYGYTF. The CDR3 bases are TGCGCCAGCAGCCAAGATAGTGGGCGGCCGGAAAACTATGGCTACACCTTC.

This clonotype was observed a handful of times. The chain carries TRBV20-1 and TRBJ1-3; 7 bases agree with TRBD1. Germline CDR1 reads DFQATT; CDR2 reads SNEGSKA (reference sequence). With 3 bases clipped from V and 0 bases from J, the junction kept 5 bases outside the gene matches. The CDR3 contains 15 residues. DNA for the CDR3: TGCAGTGCTAGCCCGTACAGGGGCTCTGGAAACACCATATATTTT. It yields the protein CSASPYRGSGNTIYF.

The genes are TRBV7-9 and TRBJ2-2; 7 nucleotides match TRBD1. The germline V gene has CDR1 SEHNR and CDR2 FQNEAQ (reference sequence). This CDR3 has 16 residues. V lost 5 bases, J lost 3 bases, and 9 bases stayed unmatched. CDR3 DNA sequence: TGTGCCAGCAGCCTCGGACAGGCCCGTGACACCGGGGAGCTGTTTTTT. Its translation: CASSLGQARDTGELFF.

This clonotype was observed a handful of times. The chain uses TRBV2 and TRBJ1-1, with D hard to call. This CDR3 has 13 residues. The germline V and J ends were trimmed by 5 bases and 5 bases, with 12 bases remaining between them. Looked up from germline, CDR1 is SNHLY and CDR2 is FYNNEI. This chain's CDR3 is CASSTTLGTEAFF. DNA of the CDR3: TGTGCCAGCAGTACGACCCTTGGGACTGAAGCTTTCTTT.

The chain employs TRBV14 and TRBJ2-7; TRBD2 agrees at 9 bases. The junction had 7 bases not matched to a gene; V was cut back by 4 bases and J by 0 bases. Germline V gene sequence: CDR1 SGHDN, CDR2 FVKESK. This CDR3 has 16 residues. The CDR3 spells CASSRMGLADSYEQYF. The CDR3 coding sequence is TGTGCCAGCAGCCGCATGGGACTAGCCGACTCCTACGAGCAGTACTTC.

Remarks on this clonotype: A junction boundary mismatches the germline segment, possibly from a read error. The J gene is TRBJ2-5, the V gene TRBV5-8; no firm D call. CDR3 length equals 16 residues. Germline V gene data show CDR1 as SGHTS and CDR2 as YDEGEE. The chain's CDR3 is CASSLRASNFQENQYF. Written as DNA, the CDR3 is TGTGCCAGCAGCTTGCGGGCGAGTAACTTCCAAGAGAACCAGTACTTC.

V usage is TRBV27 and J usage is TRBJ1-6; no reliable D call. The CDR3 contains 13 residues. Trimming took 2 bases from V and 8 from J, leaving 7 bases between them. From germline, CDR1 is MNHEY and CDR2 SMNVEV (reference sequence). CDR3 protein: CASSLRLDSPLHF. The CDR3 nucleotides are TGTGCCAGCAGTTTAAGGCTAGATTCACCCCTCCACTTT.

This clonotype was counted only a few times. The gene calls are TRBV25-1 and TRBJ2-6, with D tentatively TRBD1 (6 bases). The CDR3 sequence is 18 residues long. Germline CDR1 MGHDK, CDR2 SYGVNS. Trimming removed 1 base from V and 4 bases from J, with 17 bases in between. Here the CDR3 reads CASSELPAGAAGANVLTF. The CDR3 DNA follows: TGTGCCAGCAGTGAATTACCGGCAGGGGCGGCCGGGGCCAACGTCCTGACTTTC.

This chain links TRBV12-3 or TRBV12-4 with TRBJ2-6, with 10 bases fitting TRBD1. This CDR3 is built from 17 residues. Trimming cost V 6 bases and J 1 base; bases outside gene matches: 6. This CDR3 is CASRETGGVSGANVLTF. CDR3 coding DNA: TGTGCCAGCAGAGAGACAGGGGGCGTATCTGGGGCCAACGTCCTGACTTTC.

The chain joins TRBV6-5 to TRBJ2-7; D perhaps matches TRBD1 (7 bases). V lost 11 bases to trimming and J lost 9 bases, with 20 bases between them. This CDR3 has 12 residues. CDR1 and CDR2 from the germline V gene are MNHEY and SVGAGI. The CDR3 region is CACGTEGMGQYF. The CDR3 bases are TGTGCCTGCGGGACAGAGGGTATGGGGCAGTACTTC.